This entry lists 6 T cell receptor beta chains sequenced from one sample in a study of T cell changes during pregnancy in multiple sclerosis. Only in-frame clones appear in the TCRdb table, and some are missing; sequencing was by immunoSEQ multiplex PCR. The repertoire holds 79,000 or so clones, with about 92% as singletons. This material consisted of CD4+ T cells from peripheral blood mononuclear cells, taken before pregnancy. These receptors were collected from a female donor with multiple sclerosis, enrolled in a pregnancy study.

The count of this clone is one. CDR3: CASSVDSGRSSTDTQYF. CDR3 sequence (DNA): TGTGCCAGCAGCGTAGACAGCGGGAGGAGTAGCACAGATACGCAGTATTTT. V gene TRBV9 combines with J gene TRBJ2-3, with 9 bases that match TRBD2. Germline trimming cut 0 bases from V and 0 bases from J; bases unmatched to any gene: 5. Germline CDR1 reads SGDLS; CDR2 reads YYNGEE. The CDR3 totals 17 residues.

This clone was seen once. This chain uses TRBV6-6 with TRBJ1-1; D remains unclear. The CDR3 extends over 12 amino acids. V lost 2 bases and J lost 7, with 8 bases in between. Looked up from germline, CDR1 is MNHNY and CDR2 is SVGAGI (reference sequence). The CDR3 loop reads CASSYDISEAFF. CDR3 nucleotides: TGTGCCAGCAGTTACGACATCAGTGAAGCTTTCTTT.

The chain has TRBV7-8 and TRBJ1-6; 7 bases match TRBD1. CDR3 length: 16 residues. The V segment lost 5 bases and the J segment 6 bases; nucleotides outside the gene matches: 10. CDR1 and CDR2 from the germline V gene are SGHVS and FQNEAQ. The CDR3 region is CASSLLRGPSNSPLHF. As DNA, the CDR3 is TGTGCCAGCAGCCTACTAAGGGGGCCTTCTAATTCACCCCTCCACTTT.

The J gene is TRBJ2-7, the V gene TRBV19; 9 bases align to TRBD1. V lost 7 bases and J lost 5; bases outside the gene matches: 12. CDR3 length: 15 residues. Germline V gene lookup returns CDR1 LNHDA and CDR2 SQIVND (reference sequence). The CDR3 here is CASKRGGTGLHEQYF. CDR3 coding DNA: TGTGCCAGTAAAAGAGGGGGGACAGGGCTGCACGAGCAGTACTTC.

V is TRBV5-4 and J is TRBJ1-4, with 7 bases fitting TRBD1. CDR1 and CDR2 from the germline V gene are SGHNT and YYREEE (reference sequence). The CDR3 has 15 amino acids. The V and J ends lost 3 bases and 3 bases, in that order; junction bases with no gene match: 5. The CDR3: CASSSGGRSNEKLFF. CDR3 nucleotide sequence: TGTGCCAGCAGCTCAGGGGGACGGTCTAATGAAAAACTGTTTTTT.

This rearrangement joins TRBV7-2 to TRBJ1-6; a weak D match, TRBD1 (5 bases). Per the germline V gene, CDR1 is SGHTA and CDR2 is FQGNSA. Trimming cost V 1 base and J 11 bases, with 21 bases left between them. The CDR3 totals 17 residues. The CDR3 sequence: CASSLVPWGERRTPLHF. DNA for the CDR3: TGTGCCAGCAGCTTAGTGCCATGGGGGGAGAGAAGGACACCCCTCCACTTT.